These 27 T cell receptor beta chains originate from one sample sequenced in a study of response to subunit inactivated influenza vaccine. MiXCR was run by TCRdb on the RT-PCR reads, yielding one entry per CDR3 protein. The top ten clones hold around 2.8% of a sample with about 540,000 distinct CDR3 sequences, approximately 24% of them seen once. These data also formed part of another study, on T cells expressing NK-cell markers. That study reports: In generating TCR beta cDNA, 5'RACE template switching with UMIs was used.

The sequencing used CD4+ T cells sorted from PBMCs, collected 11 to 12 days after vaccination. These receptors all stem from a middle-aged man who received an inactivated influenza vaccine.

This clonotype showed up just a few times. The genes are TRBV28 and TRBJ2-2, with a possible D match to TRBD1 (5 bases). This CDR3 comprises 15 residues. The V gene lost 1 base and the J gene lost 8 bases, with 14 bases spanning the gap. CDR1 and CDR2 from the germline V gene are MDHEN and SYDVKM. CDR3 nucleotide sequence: TGTGCCAGCAGTTTATATAGCAGGGCTTCGGGGGAGCTGTTTTTT. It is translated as CASSLYSRASGELFF. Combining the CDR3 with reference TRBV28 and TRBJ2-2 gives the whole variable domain DVKVTQSSRYLVKRTGEKVFLECVQDMDHENMFWYRQDPGLGLRLIYFSYDVKMKEKGDIPEGYSVSREKKERFSLILESASTNQTSMYLCASSLYSRASGELFFGEGSRLTVL.

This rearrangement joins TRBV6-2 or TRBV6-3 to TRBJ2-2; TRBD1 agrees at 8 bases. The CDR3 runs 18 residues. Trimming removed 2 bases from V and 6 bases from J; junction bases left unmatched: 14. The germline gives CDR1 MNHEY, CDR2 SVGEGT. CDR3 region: CASSYIPLAGGVSGELFF. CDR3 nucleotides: TGTGCCAGCAGTTACATCCCTCTCGCAGGGGGCGTATCCGGGGAGCTGTTTTTT.

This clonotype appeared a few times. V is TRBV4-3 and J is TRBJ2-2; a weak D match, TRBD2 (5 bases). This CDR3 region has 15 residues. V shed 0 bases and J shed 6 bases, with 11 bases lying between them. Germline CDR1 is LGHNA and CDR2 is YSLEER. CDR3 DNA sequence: TGCGCCAGCAGCCAAGACTCCAGGAGGTCCGGGGAGCTGTTTTTT. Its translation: CASSQDSRRSGELFF.

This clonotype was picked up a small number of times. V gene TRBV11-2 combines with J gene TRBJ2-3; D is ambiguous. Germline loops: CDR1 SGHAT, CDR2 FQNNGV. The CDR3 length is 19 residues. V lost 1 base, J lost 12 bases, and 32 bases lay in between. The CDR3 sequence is CASSLGLLTKILRIYGQYF. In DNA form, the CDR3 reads TGTGCCAGCAGCTTAGGGTTACTGACCAAAATACTGCGTATCTACGGTCAGTATTTT.

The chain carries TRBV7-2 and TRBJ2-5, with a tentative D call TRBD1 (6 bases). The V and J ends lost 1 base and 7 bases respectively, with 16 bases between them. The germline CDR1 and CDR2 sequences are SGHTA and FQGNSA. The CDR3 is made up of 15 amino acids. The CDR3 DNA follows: TGTGCCAGCAGCTTAGAGCTCAGGGGCATTGGGACCCAGTACTTC. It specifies CASSLELRGIGTQYF.

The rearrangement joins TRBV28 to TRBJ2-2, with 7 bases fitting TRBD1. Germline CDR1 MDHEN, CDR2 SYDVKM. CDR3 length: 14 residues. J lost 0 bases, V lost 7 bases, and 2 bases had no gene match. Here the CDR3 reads CASKGGSNTGELFF. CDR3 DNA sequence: TGTGCCAGCAAAGGGGGCTCGAACACCGGGGAGCTGTTTTTT.

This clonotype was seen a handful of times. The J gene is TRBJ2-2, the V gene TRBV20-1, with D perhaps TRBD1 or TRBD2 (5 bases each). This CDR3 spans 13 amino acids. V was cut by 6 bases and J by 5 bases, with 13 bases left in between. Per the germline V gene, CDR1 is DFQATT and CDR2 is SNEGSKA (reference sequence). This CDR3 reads CSASRGRTGELFF. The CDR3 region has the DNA TGCAGTGCGAGCCGGGGCAGGACCGGGGAGCTGTTTTTT.

The CDR3 DNA reads as TGTGCCACCAGCAGAGTTCGGCGGGACAGCTACAATGAGCAGTTCTTC. Translating gives CATSRVRRDSYNEQFF. J is TRBJ2-1 and V is TRBV15; D is possibly TRBD1 (7 bases). Looked up from germline, CDR1 is LNHNV and CDR2 is YYDKDF (reference sequence). The V end was cut by 1 base, the J end by 3 bases, with 13 bases between. The CDR3 is 16 residues long.

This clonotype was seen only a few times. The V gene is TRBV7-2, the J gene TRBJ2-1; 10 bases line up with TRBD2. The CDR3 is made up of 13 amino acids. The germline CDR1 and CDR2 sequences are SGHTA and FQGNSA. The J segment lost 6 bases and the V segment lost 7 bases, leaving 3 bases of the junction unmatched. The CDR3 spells CASNLAGVNEQFF. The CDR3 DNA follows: TGTGCCAGCAATCTAGCGGGAGTCAATGAGCAGTTCTTC.

CDR3 residues: CASSIETNTEAFF. CDR3 DNA: TGTGCCAGTAGTATAGAGACGAACACTGAAGCTTTCTTT. The V and J genes are TRBV19 and TRBJ1-1; D not resolved. The CDR3 is made up of 13 amino acids. Germline V gene sequence: CDR1 LNHDA, CDR2 SQIVND (reference sequence). V lost 0 bases and J 1 base, leaving 3 bases between the germline ends.

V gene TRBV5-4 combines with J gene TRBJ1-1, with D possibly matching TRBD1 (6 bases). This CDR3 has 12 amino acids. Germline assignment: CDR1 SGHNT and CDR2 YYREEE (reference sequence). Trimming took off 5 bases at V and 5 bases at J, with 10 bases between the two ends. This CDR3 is CASSGQGTEAFF. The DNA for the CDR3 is TGTGCCAGCAGTGGGCAGGGGACTGAAGCTTTCTTT.

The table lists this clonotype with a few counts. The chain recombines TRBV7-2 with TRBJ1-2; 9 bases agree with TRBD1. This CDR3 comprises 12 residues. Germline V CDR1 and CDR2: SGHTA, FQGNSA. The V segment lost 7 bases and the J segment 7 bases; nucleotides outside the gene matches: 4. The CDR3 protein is CASTRQGGGYTF. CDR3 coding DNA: TGTGCCAGCACCCGACAGGGGGGTGGCTACACCTTC.

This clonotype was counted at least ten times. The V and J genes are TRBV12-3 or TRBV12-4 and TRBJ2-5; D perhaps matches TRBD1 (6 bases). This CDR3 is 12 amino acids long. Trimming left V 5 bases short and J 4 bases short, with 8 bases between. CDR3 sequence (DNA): TGTGCCAGCAGTACAGGGACAGAGACCCAGTACTTC. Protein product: CASSTGTETQYF.

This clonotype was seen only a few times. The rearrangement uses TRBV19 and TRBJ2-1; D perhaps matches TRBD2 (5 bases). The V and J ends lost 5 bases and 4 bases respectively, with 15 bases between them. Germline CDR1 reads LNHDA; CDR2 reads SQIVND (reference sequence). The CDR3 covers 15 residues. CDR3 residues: CASSRTEGNYNEQFF. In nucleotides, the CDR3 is TGTGCCAGTAGTCGGACTGAGGGAAATTACAATGAGCAGTTCTTC.

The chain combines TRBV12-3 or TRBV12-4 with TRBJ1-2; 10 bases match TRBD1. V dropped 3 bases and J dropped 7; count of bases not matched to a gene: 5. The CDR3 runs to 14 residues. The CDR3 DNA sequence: TGTGCCAGCAGTTTGACAGGGGGCCTAGGTGGCTACACCTTC. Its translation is CASSLTGGLGGYTF.

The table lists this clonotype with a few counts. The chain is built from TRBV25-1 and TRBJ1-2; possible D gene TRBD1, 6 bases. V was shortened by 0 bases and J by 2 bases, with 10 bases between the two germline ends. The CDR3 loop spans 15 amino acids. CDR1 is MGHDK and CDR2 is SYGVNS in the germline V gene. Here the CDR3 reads CASSEYVGQNYGYTF. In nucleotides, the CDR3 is TGTGCCAGCAGTGAATATGTCGGACAGAACTATGGCTACACCTTC.

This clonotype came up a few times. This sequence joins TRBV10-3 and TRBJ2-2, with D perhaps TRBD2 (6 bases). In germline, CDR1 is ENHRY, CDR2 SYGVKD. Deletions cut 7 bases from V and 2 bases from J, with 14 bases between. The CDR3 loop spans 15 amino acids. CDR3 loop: CAIKSQRANTGELFF. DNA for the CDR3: TGTGCCATCAAGTCCCAGCGGGCCAACACCGGGGAGCTGTTTTTT.

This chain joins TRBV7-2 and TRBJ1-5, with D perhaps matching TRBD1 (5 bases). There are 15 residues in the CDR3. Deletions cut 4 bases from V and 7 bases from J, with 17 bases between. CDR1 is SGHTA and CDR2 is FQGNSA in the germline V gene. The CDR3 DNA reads TGTGCCAGCAGCTCAGACACAGGCCGGGGACAGCCCCAGCATTTT. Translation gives CASSSDTGRGQPQHF.

CDR3 sequence reads: CASPIDDRAGSYEQYF. Here the CDR3 DNA reads TGTGCCAGTCCGATAGACGACAGAGCCGGATCCTACGAGCAGTACTTC. V gene TRBV6-7 combines with J gene TRBJ2-7; weak D call: TRBD1 (5 bases). TRBV6-7 is an ORF; its function is uncertain. CDR3 length equals 16 residues. V was clipped by 9 bases and J by 1 base, with 22 bases between them.

Here the CDR3 DNA reads TGTGCCAGCAGCCCGGACAGGGGTGGCTACAATGAGCAGTTCTTC. Protein: CASSPDRGGYNEQFF. This chain links TRBV7-2 with TRBJ2-1; TRBD1 aligns across 9 bases. CDR3 length equals 15 residues. V trimming: 5 bases; J trimming: 3 bases; junction bases outside the gene matches: 5. The germline V gene has CDR1 SGHTA and CDR2 FQGNSA.

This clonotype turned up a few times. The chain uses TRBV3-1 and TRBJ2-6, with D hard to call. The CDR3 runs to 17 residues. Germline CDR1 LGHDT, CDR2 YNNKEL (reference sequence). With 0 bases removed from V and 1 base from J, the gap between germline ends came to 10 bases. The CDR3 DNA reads TGTGCCAGCAGCCAAGATAGACTGGTATCTGGGGCCAACGTCCTGACTTTC. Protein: CASSQDRLVSGANVLTF.

CDR3 loop: CASSPTAGTDTQYF. In nucleotides, the CDR3 is TGTGCCAGCTCACCGACGGCAGGAACAGATACGCAGTATTTT. The chain couples TRBV18 to TRBJ2-3; D is unclear. This CDR3 is 14 amino acids long. Trimming stripped 3 bases from V and 3 bases from J, with 10 bases between. Germline V CDR1 and CDR2: KGHSH, LQKENI.

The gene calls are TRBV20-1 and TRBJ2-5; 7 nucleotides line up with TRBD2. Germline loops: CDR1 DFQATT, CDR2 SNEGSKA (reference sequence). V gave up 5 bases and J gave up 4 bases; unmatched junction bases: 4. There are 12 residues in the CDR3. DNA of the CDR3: TGCAGTGCTCAGCGGGGTGGAGAGACCCAGTACTTC. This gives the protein CSAQRGGETQYF.

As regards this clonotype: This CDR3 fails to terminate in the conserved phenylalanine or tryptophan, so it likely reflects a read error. CDR3 DNA: TGCAGTGCTAGTAGGGACCCTAATCAGCCCCAGCATTCT. Translated, it gives CSASRDPNQPQHS. V is TRBV20-1 and J is TRBJ1-5; maybe TRBD1 (5 bases). From germline, CDR1 is DFQATT and CDR2 SNEGSKA (reference sequence). The CDR3 is made up of 13 amino acids. V lost 3 bases and J lost 4, with 10 bases in between.

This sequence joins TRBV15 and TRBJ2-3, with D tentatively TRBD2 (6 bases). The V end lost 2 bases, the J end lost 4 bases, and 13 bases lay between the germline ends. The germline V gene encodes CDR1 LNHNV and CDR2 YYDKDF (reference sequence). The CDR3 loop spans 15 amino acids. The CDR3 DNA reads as TGTGCCACCAGCAGACCGGGACTGAGAGCAGATACGCAGTATTTT. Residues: CATSRPGLRADTQYF.

The CDR3 DNA follows: TGTGCCAGTAGTATTGTTCAGGGCCCCCAGCATTTT. This gives the protein CASSIVQGPQHF. The chain couples TRBV19 to TRBJ1-5, with a tentative D call TRBD1 (5 bases). The CDR3 length is 12 residues. Germline loops: CDR1 LNHDA, CDR2 SQIVND (reference sequence). Trimming shortened V by 3 bases and J by 10 bases, and 10 bases separated the two germline ends.

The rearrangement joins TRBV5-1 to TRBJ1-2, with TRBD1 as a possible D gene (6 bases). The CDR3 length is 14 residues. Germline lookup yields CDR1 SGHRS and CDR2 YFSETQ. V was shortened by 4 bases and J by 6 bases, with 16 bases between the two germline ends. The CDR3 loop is CASSLPTGSHGYTF. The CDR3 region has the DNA TGCGCCAGCAGCCTTCCTACAGGGAGCCATGGCTACACCTTC.